The next 29 T cell receptor beta chains were all read from a single sample in a study of blood T cell repertoires in COVID-19. Sequencing used immunoSEQ multiplex PCR; TCRdb keeps in-frame clones, though not all of them. The sample lists approximately 90,000 clones, roughly 70% seen once, with under 15% in the top ten. The specimen was peripheral blood. These receptors were taken from a woman of 80 years or more with acute or convalescent COVID-19.

J is TRBJ2-3 and V is TRBV7-2; 9 bases map to TRBD2. V gave up 1 base and J gave up 2 bases; unmatched junction bases: 1. Germline CDR1 SGHTA, CDR2 FQGNSA. This CDR3 region has 15 residues. CDR3 residues: CASSLVAGVTDTQYF. The CDR3 nucleotides read TGTGCCAGCAGCTTAGTAGCGGGGGTCACAGATACGCAGTATTTT.

This sequence joins TRBV7-8 and TRBJ2-2; D perhaps matches TRBD2 (6 bases). Trimming left V 6 bases short and J 5 bases short, with 16 bases between. Per the germline V gene, CDR1 is SGHVS and CDR2 is FQNEAQ. The CDR3 has 15 amino acids. CDR3: CASRFSFGGTGELFF. CDR3 coding DNA: TGTGCCAGCAGGTTCTCTTTTGGGGGGACCGGGGAGCTGTTTTTT.

This clone has only a few counts. The chain employs TRBV7-8 and TRBJ1-3; D unresolved. CDR3 size: 16 residues. Germline assignment: CDR1 SGHVS and CDR2 FQNEAQ. V shed 0 bases and J shed 0 bases, with 9 bases lying between them. The chain's CDR3 is CASSLARADSGNTIYF. CDR3 bases: TGTGCCAGCAGCTTAGCGCGGGCGGACTCTGGAAACACCATATATTTT. The variable domain in full, with the rest retrieved from reference TRBV7-8 and TRBJ1-3, is GAGVSQSPRYKVAKRGQDVALRCDPISGHVSLFWYQQALGQGPEFLTYFQNEAQLDKSGLPSDRFFAERPEGSVSTLKIQRTQQEDSAVYLCASSLARADSGNTIYFGEGSWLTVV.

The chain joins TRBV7-9 to TRBJ1-2; D is possibly TRBD1 (6 bases). In germline, CDR1 is SEHNR, CDR2 FQNEAQ (reference sequence). With 5 bases removed from V and 6 bases from J, the gap between germline ends came to 16 bases. CDR3 length: 14 residues. CDR3 loop: CASSPPTGRNGYTF. The DNA of the CDR3 is TGTGCCAGCAGCCCCCCCACAGGGCGTAATGGCTACACCTTC.

V is TRBV15 and J is TRBJ2-2; 7 positions match TRBD1. Germline values: CDR1 LNHNV, CDR2 YYDKDF (reference sequence). The CDR3 is made up of 16 amino acids. Trimming took 5 bases from V and 5 from J; bases not matched to a gene: 11. This chain's CDR3 is CATSFHRGIRTGELFF. Here the CDR3 DNA reads TGTGCCACCAGCTTTCACAGGGGCATCCGTACCGGGGAGCTGTTTTTT.

As to this clone: Compared with germline, one end of the junction differs, possibly owing to a read error. The chain is built from TRBV30 and TRBJ2-7; D gene unclear. Germline V gene data show CDR1 as GTSNPN and CDR2 as SVGIG (reference sequence). The CDR3 spans 11 residues. Here the CDR3 reads CAWSSRYGQYF. CDR3 DNA: TGTGCCTGGAGTTCTCGATACGGGCAGTACTTC.

V is TRBV5-1 and J is TRBJ2-1, with 8 bases that match TRBD1. V trimming: 4 bases; J trimming: 2 bases; junction bases outside the gene matches: 2. Germline-derived CDR1 and CDR2 are SGHRS and YFSETQ. This CDR3 contains 14 residues. CDR3 sequence reads: CASSVGQAYNEQFF. The CDR3 bases are TGCGCCAGCAGCGTGGGACAGGCCTACAATGAGCAGTTCTTC. Supplemented by reference TRBV5-1 and TRBJ2-1, the full variable domain reads KAGVTQTPRYLIKTRGQQVTLSCSPISGHRSVSWYQQTPGQGLQFLFEYFSETQRNKGNFPGRFSGRQFSNSRSEMNVSTLELGDSALYLCASSVGQAYNEQFFGPGTRLTVL.

This chain joins TRBV6-6 and TRBJ2-1; 10 nucleotides line up with TRBD1. The CDR3 covers 15 residues. Germline V gene data show CDR1 as MNHNY and CDR2 as SVGAGI (reference sequence). Losses at the gene ends were 2 bases for V and 2 bases for J; bases not matched to a gene: 0. CDR3 sequence reads: CASSYGTGAYNEQFF. The CDR3 DNA is TGTGCCAGCAGTTACGGGACAGGGGCCTACAATGAGCAGTTCTTC.

This clone was detected only a few times. V and J are TRBV11-2 and TRBJ2-2, with D possibly matching TRBD1 (5 bases). Trimming cost V 0 bases and J 6 bases, with 14 bases left between them. Germline CDR1 SGHAT, CDR2 FQNNGV. The CDR3 is 16 residues long. This chain's CDR3 is CASSLDRGRAPGELFF. The CDR3 DNA reads as TGTGCCAGCAGCTTAGATAGAGGCAGGGCGCCCGGGGAGCTGTTTTTT.

This clone was observed a few times. J is TRBJ1-2 and V is TRBV19; the D is unclear. Germline values: CDR1 LNHDA, CDR2 SQIVND (reference sequence). V lost 6 bases to trimming and J lost 2 bases, with 13 bases between them. The CDR3 has 14 residues. The CDR3 region has the DNA TGTGCCAGTAGGTCGAGGGTGGGGAACTATGGCTACACCTTC. Translated, it gives CASRSRVGNYGYTF.

This clone was seen only once. A junction boundary mismatches the germline segment, possibly from a read error. The CDR3 here is CASSQFQQGDGKLFF. The CDR3 DNA reads TGCGCCAGCAGCCAATTCCAACAGGGGGACGGGAAGCTGTTTTTT. This chain joins TRBV4-3 and TRBJ2-2; 8 bases are a match to TRBD1. This CDR3 spans 15 amino acids. Germline V gives CDR1 LGHNA, CDR2 YSLEER.

The rearrangement joins TRBV9 to TRBJ1-4, with TRBD1 matching 8 bases. With 0 bases clipped from V and 8 bases from J, the junction kept 9 bases outside the gene matches. This CDR3 region has 16 residues. In germline, CDR1 is SGDLS, CDR2 YYNGEE. This CDR3 reads CASSVGGAGGFEKLFF. CDR3 DNA: TGTGCCAGCAGCGTAGGTGGGGCAGGGGGCTTCGAAAAACTGTTTTTT.

V usage is TRBV30 and J usage is TRBJ1-4; 9 positions match TRBD1. The CDR3 loop spans 14 amino acids. The ends lost 3 bases at V and 8 bases at J; junction bases unmatched: 7. Germline V gene data show CDR1 as GTSNPN and CDR2 as SVGIG (reference sequence). The CDR3 region is CAWSRTGAGEKLFF. In DNA, the CDR3 is TGTGCCTGGAGCCGGACAGGGGCAGGGGAAAAACTGTTTTTT. The whole variable domain, remainder taken from reference TRBV30 and TRBJ1-4, is SQTIHQWPATLVQPVGSPLSLECTVEGTSNPNLYWYRQAAGRGLQLLFYSVGIGQISSEVPQNLSASRPQDRQFILSSKKLLLSDSGFYLCAWSRTGAGEKLFFGSGTQLSVL.

This rearrangement joins TRBV18 to TRBJ2-7; D call uncertain. This CDR3 has 14 residues. Trimming pared 1 base from V and 5 bases from J, leaving 12 bases between. Per the germline V gene, CDR1 is KGHSH and CDR2 is LQKENI. DNA of the CDR3: TGTGCCAGCTCACCACTGACGGGTAGTAACGAGCAGTACTTC. This translates into CASSPLTGSNEQYF.

This clone was observed many times. The CDR3 protein is CASSTGLAGGLTDTQYF. As DNA, the CDR3 is TGTGCCAGTAGTACTGGACTAGCGGGGGGACTCACAGATACGCAGTATTTT. This chain links TRBV19 with TRBJ2-3, with 14 bases lining up with TRBD2. J lost 2 bases, V lost 4 bases, and 5 bases had no gene match. CDR1 is LNHDA and CDR2 is SQIVND in the germline V gene (reference sequence). The CDR3 is made up of 17 amino acids. The full variable domain, rest sourced from reference TRBV19 and TRBJ2-3, is DGGITQSPKYLFRKEGQNVTLSCEQNLNHDAMYWYRQDPGQGLRLIYYSQIVNDFQKGDIAEGYSVSREKKESFPLTVTSAQKNPTAFYLCASSTGLAGGLTDTQYFGPGTRLTVL.

The genes are TRBV15 and TRBJ2-3; 7 positions agree with TRBD1. Germline V lookup: CDR1 LNHNV, CDR2 YYDKDF (reference sequence). CDR3 size: 16 residues. With 1 base clipped from V and 4 bases from J, the junction kept 8 bases outside the gene matches. The CDR3, as DNA: TGTGCCACCAGCAGAGGACAGGGAATGGGAGCAGATACGCAGTATTTT. Encoded protein: CATSRGQGMGADTQYF.

The chain combines TRBV7-2 with TRBJ1-1; a weak D match, TRBD1 (6 bases). Germline assignment: CDR1 SGHTA and CDR2 FQGNSA. The CDR3 runs to 14 residues. The V gene lost 5 bases and the J gene lost 5 bases, with 15 bases spanning the gap. The CDR3 here is CASSGPTGRTEAFF. The CDR3 DNA reads as TGTGCCAGCAGCGGACCGACAGGTCGTACTGAAGCTTTCTTT.

This clone turned up a few times. This rearrangement joins TRBV28 to TRBJ1-2, with D possibly TRBD1 on 5 matching bases. From germline, CDR1 is MDHEN and CDR2 SYDVKM. With 7 bases removed from V and 1 base from J, the gap between germline ends came to 10 bases. This CDR3 comprises 13 residues. The CDR3 reads CASIQGVNYGYTF. The CDR3 DNA sequence: TGTGCCAGCATCCAAGGGGTTAACTATGGCTACACCTTC.

The V and J genes are TRBV19 and TRBJ1-3; no definite D call. The germline V and J ends were trimmed by 7 bases and 2 bases, with 15 bases remaining between them. Germline assignment: CDR1 LNHDA and CDR2 SQIVND (reference sequence). This CDR3 has 15 amino acids. CDR3: CASTPSGRAGNTIYF. For the CDR3, the DNA is TGTGCCAGTACCCCGAGCGGAAGGGCTGGAAACACCATATATTTT.

This rearrangement joins TRBV5-6 to TRBJ1-2; D is unclear. V lost 2 bases, J lost 3 bases, and 8 bases lay in between. The germline V gene has CDR1 SGHDT and CDR2 YYEEEE. This CDR3 is 13 amino acids long. CDR3 nucleotide sequence: TGTGCCAGCAGCTTCCAGGTGGACTATGGCTACACCTTC. It specifies CASSFQVDYGYTF. Together with reference TRBV5-6 and TRBJ1-2, the CDR3 gives the full variable domain: DAGVTQSPTHLIKTRGQQVTLRCSPKSGHDTVSWYQQALGQGPQFIFQYYEEEERQRGNFPDRFSGHQFPNYSSELNVNALLLGDSALYLCASSFQVDYGYTFGSGTRLTVV.

This chain links TRBV6-6 with TRBJ1-1; possible D gene TRBD1, 6 bases. This CDR3 is built from 16 residues. With 7 bases removed from V and 1 base from J, the gap between germline ends came to 19 bases. CDR1 MNHNY and CDR2 SVGAGI come from the germline V gene (reference sequence). CDR3 residues: CASILRRGPRNTEAFF. The CDR3 bases are TGTGCCAGCATCCTACGGCGGGGGCCCAGGAACACTGAAGCTTTCTTT.

The rearrangement uses TRBV6-5 and TRBJ2-7; no definite D call. This CDR3 has 13 residues. V lost 5 bases, J lost 10 bases, and 18 bases lay in between. The V gene's germline CDR1 is MNHEY and CDR2 SVGAGI. CDR3 sequence reads: CASSKKTLEPQYF. The CDR3 nucleotides read TGTGCCAGCAGTAAAAAAACCCTCGAGCCTCAGTACTTC.

This chain connects TRBV5-1 to TRBJ2-3; TRBD1 matches at 8 bases. The CDR3 totals 16 residues. V was pared by 4 bases and J by 3 bases, with 10 bases of the junction left unmatched. Per germline, CDR1 SGHRS and CDR2 YFSETQ. The chain's CDR3 is CASSPQGTGGTDTQYF. As DNA, the CDR3 is TGCGCCAGCAGCCCACAAGGGACAGGAGGGACAGATACGCAGTATTTT.

V is TRBV24-1 and J is TRBJ1-2; D not certain. Trimming took off 4 bases at V and 4 bases at J, with 6 bases between the two ends. CDR3 size: 12 residues. Germline CDR1 is KGHDR and CDR2 is SFDVKD. The CDR3 nucleotides are TGTGCCACCAGTGAGGGCAGCTATGGCTACACCTTC. Its translation: CATSEGSYGYTF.

The chain employs TRBV9 and TRBJ2-1; TRBD2 might be the D (6 bases). CDR1 and CDR2 from the germline V gene are SGDLS and YYNGEE. This CDR3 comprises 12 residues. Deletions cut 0 bases from V and 8 bases from J, with 6 bases between. The chain's CDR3 is CASSVGGDEQFF. The CDR3 nucleotides read TGTGCCAGCAGCGTAGGGGGGGATGAGCAGTTCTTC.

The chain uses TRBV6-2 or TRBV6-3 and TRBJ1-5; 7 positions agree with TRBD1. The CDR3 has 15 residues. The germline gives CDR1 MNHEY, CDR2 SVGEGT. V dropped 6 bases and J dropped 6; count of bases not matched to a gene: 11. CDR3 region: CASSRGQTGTQPQHF. The CDR3, as DNA: TGTGCCAGCAGCCGGGGACAGACAGGGACTCAGCCCCAGCATTTT.

Of note for this clone: One end of the junction fails to match germline, which may point to a read error. J is TRBJ2-5 and V is TRBV7-7; no definite D call. Germline lookup yields CDR1 SSHAT and CDR2 FNYEAQ (reference sequence). The CDR3 is made up of 12 amino acids. CDR3 region: CASSPVEETQYF. For the CDR3, the DNA is TGTGCTAGCAGCCCCGTCGAAGAGACCCAGTACTTC.

The chain carries TRBV10-3 and TRBJ1-1; TRBD1 matches 7 bases. CDR1 and CDR2 from the germline V gene are ENHRY and SYGVKD. The J segment lost 1 base and the V segment lost 11 bases, leaving 7 bases of the junction unmatched. The CDR3 runs 13 residues. Here the CDR3 DNA reads TGTGCCTGCAGACAGGGCCAGAACACTGAAGCTTTCTTT. It is translated as CACRQGQNTEAFF.

V and J are TRBV29-1 and TRBJ2-1; TRBD1 matches at 7 bases. Germline CDR1 reads SQVTM; CDR2 reads ANQGSEA. Unmatched junction bases numbered 10, after V lost 0 bases and J lost 2 bases. The CDR3 runs to 17 residues. The CDR3 coding sequence is TGCAGCGTTGAAGATCCTGGGAACAGGGGAACCTACAATGAGCAGTTCTTC. Encoded protein: CSVEDPGNRGTYNEQFF.